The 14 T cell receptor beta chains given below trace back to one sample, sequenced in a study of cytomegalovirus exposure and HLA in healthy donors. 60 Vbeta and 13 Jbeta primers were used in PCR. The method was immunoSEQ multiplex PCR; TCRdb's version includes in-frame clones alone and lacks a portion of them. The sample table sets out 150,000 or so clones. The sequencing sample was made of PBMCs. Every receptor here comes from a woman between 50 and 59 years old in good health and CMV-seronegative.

The CDR3 DNA reads as TGTGCCAGCAGCCAAGGGACTAGCGGGGGGGCCGATCCCTACGAGCAGTACTTC. Protein product: CASSQGTSGGADPYEQYF. The chain recombines TRBV4-2 with TRBJ2-7, with 15 bases aligning to TRBD2. Germline V gives CDR1 LGHNA, CDR2 YNFKEQ. The CDR3 covers 18 residues. V shed 1 base, J shed 2 bases, and the junction held 6 bases outside the gene matches.

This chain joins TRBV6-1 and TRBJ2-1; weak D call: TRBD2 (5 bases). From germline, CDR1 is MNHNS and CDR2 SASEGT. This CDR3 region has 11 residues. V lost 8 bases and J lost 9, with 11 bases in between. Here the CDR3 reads CASSLAGEQFF. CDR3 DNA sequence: TGTGCCAGCTCGCTAGCAGGTGAGCAGTTCTTC.

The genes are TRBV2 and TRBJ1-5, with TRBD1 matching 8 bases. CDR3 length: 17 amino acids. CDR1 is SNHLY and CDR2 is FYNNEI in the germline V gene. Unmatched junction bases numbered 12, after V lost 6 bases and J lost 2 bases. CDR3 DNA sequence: TGTGCCAGCAGCGATACAGGGGGTCCAAGGGGCAATCAGCCCCAGCATTTT. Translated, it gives CASSDTGGPRGNQPQHF.

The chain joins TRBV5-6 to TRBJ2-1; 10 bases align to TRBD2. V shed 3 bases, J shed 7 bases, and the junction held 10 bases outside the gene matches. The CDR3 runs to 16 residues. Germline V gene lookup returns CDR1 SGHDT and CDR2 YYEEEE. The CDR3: CASSSLLAGSTNEQFF. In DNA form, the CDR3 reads TGTGCCAGCAGCTCCTTACTAGCGGGGAGTACAAATGAGCAGTTCTTC.

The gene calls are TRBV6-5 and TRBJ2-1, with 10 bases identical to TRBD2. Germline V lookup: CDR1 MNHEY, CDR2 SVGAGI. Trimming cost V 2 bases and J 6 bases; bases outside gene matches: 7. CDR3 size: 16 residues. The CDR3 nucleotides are TGTGCCAGCAGTTACAGACCTAGCGGGGGCCCCAATGAGCAGTTCTTC. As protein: CASSYRPSGGPNEQFF.

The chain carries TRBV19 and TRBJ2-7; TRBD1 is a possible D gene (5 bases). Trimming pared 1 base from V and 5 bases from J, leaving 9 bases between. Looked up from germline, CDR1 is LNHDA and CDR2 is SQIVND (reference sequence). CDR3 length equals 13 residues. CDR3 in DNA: TGTGCCAGTAGTATAGCGTCAGGGCACGAGCAGTACTTC. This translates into CASSIASGHEQYF.

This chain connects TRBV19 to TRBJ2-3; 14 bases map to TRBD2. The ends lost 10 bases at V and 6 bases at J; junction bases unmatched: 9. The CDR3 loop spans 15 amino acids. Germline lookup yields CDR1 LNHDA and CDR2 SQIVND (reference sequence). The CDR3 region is CATQGLAGVGDTQYF. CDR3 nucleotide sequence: TGTGCCACCCAGGGACTAGCGGGGGTTGGGGATACGCAGTATTTT.

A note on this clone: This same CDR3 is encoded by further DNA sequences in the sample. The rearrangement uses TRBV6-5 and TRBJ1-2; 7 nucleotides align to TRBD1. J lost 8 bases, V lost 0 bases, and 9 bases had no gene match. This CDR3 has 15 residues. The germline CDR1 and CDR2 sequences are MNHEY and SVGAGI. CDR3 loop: CASSYSQGEVHGYTF. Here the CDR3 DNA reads TGTGCCAGCAGTTACTCCCAGGGGGAAGTTCACGGCTACACCTTC.

The CDR3 bases are TGTGCCTGGAGCGGGACAGGGAGAAATGAAAAACTGTTTTTT. Translated, it gives CAWSGTGRNEKLFF. This chain joins TRBV30 and TRBJ1-4; 9 nucleotides line up with TRBD1. Per the germline V gene, CDR1 is GTSNPN and CDR2 is SVGIG (reference sequence). The J segment lost 5 bases and the V segment lost 3 bases, leaving 4 bases of the junction unmatched. The CDR3 totals 14 residues.

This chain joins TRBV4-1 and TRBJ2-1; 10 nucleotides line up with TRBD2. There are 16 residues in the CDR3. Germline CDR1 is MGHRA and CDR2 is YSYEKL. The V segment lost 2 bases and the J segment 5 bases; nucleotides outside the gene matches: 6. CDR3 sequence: CASSQMGSGRDNEQFF. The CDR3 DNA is TGCGCCAGCAGCCAAATGGGCAGCGGGAGGGACAATGAGCAGTTCTTC.

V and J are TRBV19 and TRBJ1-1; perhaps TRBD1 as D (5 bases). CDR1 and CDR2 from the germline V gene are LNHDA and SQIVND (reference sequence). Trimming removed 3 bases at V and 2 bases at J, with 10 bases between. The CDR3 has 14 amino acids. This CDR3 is CASSMGGTNTEAFF. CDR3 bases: TGTGCCAGTAGTATGGGGGGGACCAACACTGAAGCTTTCTTT.

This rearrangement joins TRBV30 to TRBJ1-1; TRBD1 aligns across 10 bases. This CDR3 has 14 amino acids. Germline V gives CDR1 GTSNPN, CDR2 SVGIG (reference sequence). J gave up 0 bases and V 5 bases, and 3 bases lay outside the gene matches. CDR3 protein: CAWVGQGLNTEAFF. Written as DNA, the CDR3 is TGTGCCTGGGTGGGACAGGGGCTGAACACTGAAGCTTTCTTT.

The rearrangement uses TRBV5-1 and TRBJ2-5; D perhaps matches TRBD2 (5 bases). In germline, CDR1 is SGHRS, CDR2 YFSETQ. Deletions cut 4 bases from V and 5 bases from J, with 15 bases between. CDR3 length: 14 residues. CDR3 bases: TGCGCCAGCAGCGGAACGGACTCACGGGAGACCCAGTACTTC. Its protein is CASSGTDSRETQYF.

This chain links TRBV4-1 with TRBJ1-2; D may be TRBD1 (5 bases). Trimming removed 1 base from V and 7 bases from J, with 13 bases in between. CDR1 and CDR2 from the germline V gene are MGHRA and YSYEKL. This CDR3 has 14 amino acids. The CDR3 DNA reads TGCGCCAGCAGCCAAGTTCCGGGGGGTGGTGGCTACACCTTC. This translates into CASSQVPGGGGYTF.